Listed here are 8 T cell receptor beta chains from one sample, sequenced in a study of human T cells and chemical hapten exposure. Stated time point: pre-sensitization, week 0. The treatment: therapeutic diphenylcyclopropenone sensitization with weekly scalp DPC. TCRdb analysed the RACE reads with MiXCR anew, one entry per CDR3 protein. The repertoire consists of around 200,000 distinct CDR3 sequences, with roughly 30% occurring once and the leading ten covering 2.9%. The source material was whole blood, sampled in connection with sensitization to the hapten diphenylcyclopropenone (DPC). The receptors shown here come from a woman between 25 and 40 years old with alopecia areata. Some clones in this sample may be carry-over from other donors' samples.

The chain carries TRBV6-2 or TRBV6-3 and TRBJ2-3; TRBD2 agrees at 13 bases. CDR3 size: 16 residues. Trimming took 6 bases from V and 4 from J; bases not matched to a gene: 7. Germline V gene sequence: CDR1 MNHEY, CDR2 SVGEGT. As DNA, the CDR3 is TGTGCCAGCAGCTTACGGACTAGCGGGAGTTCAGATACGCAGTATTTT. Translated, it gives CASSLRTSGSSDTQYF.

The chain carries TRBV27 and TRBJ2-7, with TRBD2 matching over 14 bases. Per germline, CDR1 MNHEY and CDR2 SMNVEV (reference sequence). V lost 5 bases, J lost 7 bases, and 7 bases stayed unmatched. The CDR3 is 15 residues long. CDR3 residues: CASSLTSGGAREQYF. CDR3 in DNA: TGTGCCAGCAGTCTGACTAGCGGGGGGGCCAGAGAGCAGTACTTC.

This clonotype was picked up a small number of times. The chain links TRBV29-1 to TRBJ2-7; possible D gene TRBD2, 6 bases. The germline V gene has CDR1 SQVTM and CDR2 ANQGSEA. The CDR3 is made up of 12 amino acids. Trimming removed 4 bases at V and 6 bases at J, with 13 bases between. The CDR3 DNA sequence: TGCAGCGTTGCTCGGGACGGGAGCGAGCAGTACTTC. It encodes CSVARDGSEQYF.

The J gene is TRBJ1-1, the V gene TRBV5-1, with D possibly matching TRBD1 (5 bases). The CDR3 runs 12 residues. From germline, CDR1 is SGHRS and CDR2 YFSETQ. V was trimmed by 4 bases and J by 5 bases, leaving 9 bases between them. The DNA for the CDR3 is TGCGCCAGCAGCCGGGGGACTACTGAAGCTTTCTTT. It encodes CASSRGTTEAFF.

The rearrangement joins TRBV6-1 to TRBJ1-1; D may be TRBD1 (6 bases). CDR1 and CDR2 (germline): MNHNS, SASEGT. The CDR3 runs 13 residues. V gave up 0 bases and J gave up 8 bases, with 10 bases separating them. CDR3 residues: CASSEADSREAFF. DNA of the CDR3: TGTGCCAGCAGTGAAGCGGACAGCCGGGAAGCTTTCTTT.

A few counts support this clonotype. The gene calls are TRBV6-5 and TRBJ2-7; 7 bases map to TRBD1. The CDR3 has 16 residues. V trimming: 0 bases; J trimming: 0 bases; junction bases outside the gene matches: 5. Germline values: CDR1 MNHEY, CDR2 SVGAGI. The CDR3 protein is CASSYSAGTVSYEQYF. The CDR3 region has the DNA TGTGCCAGCAGTTACTCCGCCGGGACAGTCTCCTACGAGCAGTACTTC.

This clonotype was found a few times. The CDR3 DNA sequence: TGTGCCAGCAGCCAAAGGCTTCGGGGTGTCACTGAAGCTTTCTTT. This gives the protein CASSQRLRGVTEAFF. The chain carries TRBV4-2 and TRBJ1-1; the D is unclear. This CDR3 region has 15 residues. Germline values: CDR1 LGHNA, CDR2 YNFKEQ. The ends were cut back, 2 bases at V and 4 bases at J, with 14 bases in the middle.

This chain uses TRBV5-6 with TRBJ2-3, with D unclear. Germline V gives CDR1 SGHDT, CDR2 YYEEEE. V was clipped by 4 bases and J by 2 bases, with 8 bases between them. This CDR3 spans 13 amino acids. The CDR3 loop reads CASSPLPTDTQYF. The CDR3 nucleotides are TGTGCCAGCAGCCCTCTTCCCACAGATACGCAGTATTTT. The variable domain in full, completed from reference TRBV5-6 and TRBJ2-3, reads DAGVTQSPTHLIKTRGQQVTLRCSPKSGHDTVSWYQQALGQGPQFIFQYYEEEERQRGNFPDRFSGHQFPNYSSELNVNALLLGDSALYLCASSPLPTDTQYFGPGTRLTVL.